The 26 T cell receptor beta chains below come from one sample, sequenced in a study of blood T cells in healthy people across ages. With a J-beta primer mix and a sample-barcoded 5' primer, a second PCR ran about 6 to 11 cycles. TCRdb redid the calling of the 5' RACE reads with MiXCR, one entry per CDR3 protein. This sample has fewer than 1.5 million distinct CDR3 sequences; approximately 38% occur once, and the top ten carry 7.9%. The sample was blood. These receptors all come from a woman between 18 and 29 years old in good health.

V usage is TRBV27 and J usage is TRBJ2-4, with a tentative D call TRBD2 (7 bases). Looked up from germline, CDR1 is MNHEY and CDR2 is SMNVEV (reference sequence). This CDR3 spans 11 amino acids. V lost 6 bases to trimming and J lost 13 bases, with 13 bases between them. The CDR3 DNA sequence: TGTGCCAGCAGCCCGGGGGGCGGGCAGTACTTC. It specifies CASSPGGGQYF.

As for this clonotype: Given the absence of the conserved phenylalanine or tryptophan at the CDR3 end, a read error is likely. The CDR3 here is CASTPWRLAGDTDTQYS. CDR3 DNA sequence: TGTGCCAGCACCCCATGGAGACTAGCGGGGGACACAGATACGCAGTATTCT. The chain carries TRBV12-3 or TRBV12-4 and TRBJ2-3, with TRBD2 matching over 12 bases. This CDR3 spans 17 amino acids. V lost 7 bases to trimming and J lost 2 bases; unmatched junction nucleotides: 10.

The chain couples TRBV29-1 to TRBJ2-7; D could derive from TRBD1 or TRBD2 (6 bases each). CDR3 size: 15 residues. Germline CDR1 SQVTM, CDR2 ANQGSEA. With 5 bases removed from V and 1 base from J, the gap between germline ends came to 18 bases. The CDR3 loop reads CSVPKGGLGSYEQYF. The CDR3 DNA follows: TGCAGCGTTCCAAAAGGGGGGCTTGGGTCCTACGAGCAGTACTTC.

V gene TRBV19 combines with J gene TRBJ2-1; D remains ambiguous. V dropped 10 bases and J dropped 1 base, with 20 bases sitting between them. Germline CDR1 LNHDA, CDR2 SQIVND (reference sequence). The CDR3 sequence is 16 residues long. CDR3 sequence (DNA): TGTGCCACCTCCGTCCCCGGCGGTTTTTCCTACAATGAGCAGTTCTTC. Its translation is CATSVPGGFSYNEQFF.

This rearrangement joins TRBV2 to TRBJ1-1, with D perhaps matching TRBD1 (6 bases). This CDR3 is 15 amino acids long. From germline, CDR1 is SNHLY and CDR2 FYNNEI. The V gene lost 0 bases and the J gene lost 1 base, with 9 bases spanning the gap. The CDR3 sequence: CASSEAGHTNTEAFF. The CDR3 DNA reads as TGTGCCAGCAGTGAAGCGGGACATACGAACACTGAAGCTTTCTTT.

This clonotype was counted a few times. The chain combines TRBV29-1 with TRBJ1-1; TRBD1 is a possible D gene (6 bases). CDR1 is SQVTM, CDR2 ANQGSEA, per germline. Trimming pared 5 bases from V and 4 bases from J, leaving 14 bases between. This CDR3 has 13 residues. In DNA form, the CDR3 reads TGCAGCGTTTACGGTGGACAGTCCACTGAAGCTTTCTTT. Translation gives CSVYGGQSTEAFF.

For the CDR3, the DNA is TGTGCCAGCAGCACCACGGGGAGGGCAGGGGAAGAGCAGTACTTC. Protein: CASSTTGRAGEEQYF. The chain links TRBV12-3 or TRBV12-4 to TRBJ2-7, with D maybe TRBD2 (7 bases). The CDR3 has 15 amino acids. The V and J ends lost 6 bases and 7 bases respectively, with 22 bases between them.

In nucleotides, the CDR3 is TGCAGCGTTGTTTCAGATAGCACAGATACGCAGTATTTT. This gives the protein CSVVSDSTDTQYF. The rearrangement links TRBV29-1 to TRBJ2-3, with D unresolved. The germline gives CDR1 SQVTM, CDR2 ANQGSEA. Trimming removed 4 bases at V and 0 bases at J, with 8 bases between. CDR3 length: 13 residues.

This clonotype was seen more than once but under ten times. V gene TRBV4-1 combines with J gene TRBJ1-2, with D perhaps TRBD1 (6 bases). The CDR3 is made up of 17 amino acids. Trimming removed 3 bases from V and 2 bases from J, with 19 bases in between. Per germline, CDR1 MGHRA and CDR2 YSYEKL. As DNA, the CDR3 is TGCGCCAGCAGCCACACGGGACAAGGTTTGGGGAACTATGGCTACACCTTC. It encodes CASSHTGQGLGNYGYTF.

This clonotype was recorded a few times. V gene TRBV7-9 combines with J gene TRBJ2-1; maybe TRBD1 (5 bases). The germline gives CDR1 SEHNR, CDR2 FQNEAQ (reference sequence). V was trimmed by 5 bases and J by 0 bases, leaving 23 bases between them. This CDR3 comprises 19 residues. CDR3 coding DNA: TGTGCCAGCAGCCCCCCTGCTGCCTTGACAGTTAGCTCCTACAATGAGCAGTTCTTC. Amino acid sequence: CASSPPAALTVSSYNEQFF.

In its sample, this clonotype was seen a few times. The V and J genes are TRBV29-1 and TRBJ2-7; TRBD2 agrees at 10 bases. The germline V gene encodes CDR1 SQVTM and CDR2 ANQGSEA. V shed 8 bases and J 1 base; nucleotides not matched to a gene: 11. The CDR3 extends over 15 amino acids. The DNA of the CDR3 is TGCAGCACCTCCGCTAGCGGGAGTGGATCCTACGAGCAGTACTTC. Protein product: CSTSASGSGSYEQYF.

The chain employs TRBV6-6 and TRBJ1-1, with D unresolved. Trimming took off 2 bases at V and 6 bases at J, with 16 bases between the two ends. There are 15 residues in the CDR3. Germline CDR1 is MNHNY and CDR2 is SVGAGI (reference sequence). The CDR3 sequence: CASSYPVVGSAEAFF. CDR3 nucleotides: TGTGCCAGCAGTTACCCTGTAGTAGGGAGCGCTGAAGCTTTCTTT.

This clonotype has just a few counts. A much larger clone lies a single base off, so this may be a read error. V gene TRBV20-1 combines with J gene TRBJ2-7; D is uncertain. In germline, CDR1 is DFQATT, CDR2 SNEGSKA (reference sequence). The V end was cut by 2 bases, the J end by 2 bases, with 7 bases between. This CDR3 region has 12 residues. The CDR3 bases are TGCAGTGCTAGAATGGGTCCCTACGAGCAGTACTTC. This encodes CSARMGPYEQYF.

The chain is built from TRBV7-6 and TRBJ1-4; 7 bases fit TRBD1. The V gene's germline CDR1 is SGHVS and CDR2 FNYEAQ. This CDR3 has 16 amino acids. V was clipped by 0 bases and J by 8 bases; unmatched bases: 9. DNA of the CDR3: TGTGCCAGCAGCTTAGCGCGGAGGGACAGAGGGGAAAAACTGTTTTTT. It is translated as CASSLARRDRGEKLFF.

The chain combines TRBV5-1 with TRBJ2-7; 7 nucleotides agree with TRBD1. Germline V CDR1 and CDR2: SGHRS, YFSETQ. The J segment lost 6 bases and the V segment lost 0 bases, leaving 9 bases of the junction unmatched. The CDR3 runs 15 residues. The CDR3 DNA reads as TGCGCCAGCAGCTTGGCCGGGACAGCGGCATTCGAGCAGTACTTC. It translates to CASSLAGTAAFEQYF. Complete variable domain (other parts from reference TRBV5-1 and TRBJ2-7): KAGVTQTPRYLIKTRGQQVTLSCSPISGHRSVSWYQQTPGQGLQFLFEYFSETQRNKGNFPGRFSGRQFSNSRSEMNVSTLELGDSALYLCASSLAGTAAFEQYFGPGTRLTVT.

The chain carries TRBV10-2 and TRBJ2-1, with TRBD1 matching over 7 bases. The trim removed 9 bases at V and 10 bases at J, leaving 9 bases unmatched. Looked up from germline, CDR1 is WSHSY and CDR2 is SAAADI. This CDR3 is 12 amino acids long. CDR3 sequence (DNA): TGCGCCAGTCGGGACAGCCCCTACGAGCAGTTCTTC. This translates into CASRDSPYEQFF.

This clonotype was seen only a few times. The CDR3 nucleotides are TGTGCCAGCAGCGTACCTATTAGGGGTTCTAACTATGGCTACACCTTC. It encodes CASSVPIRGSNYGYTF. This chain uses TRBV9 with TRBJ1-2; a possible D gene is TRBD1 (5 bases). V lost 1 base and J lost 0, with 13 bases in between. The germline gives CDR1 SGDLS, CDR2 YYNGEE. CDR3 length equals 16 residues.

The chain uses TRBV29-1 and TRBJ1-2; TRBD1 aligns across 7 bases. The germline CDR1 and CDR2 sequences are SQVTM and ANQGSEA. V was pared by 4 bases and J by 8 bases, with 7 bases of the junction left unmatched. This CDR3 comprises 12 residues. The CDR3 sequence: CSVVRTQGGYTF. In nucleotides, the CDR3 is TGCAGCGTTGTTCGGACACAGGGGGGCTACACCTTC.

In nucleotides, the CDR3 is TGCAGCGTTGCGGGACTAGCGGGATATGAGCAGTACTTC. Its translation: CSVAGLAGYEQYF. The gene calls are TRBV29-1 and TRBJ2-4; 13 bases fit TRBD2. Trimming removed 4 bases from V and 13 bases from J; junction bases left unmatched: 7. CDR1 SQVTM and CDR2 ANQGSEA come from the germline V gene. CDR3 size: 13 residues.

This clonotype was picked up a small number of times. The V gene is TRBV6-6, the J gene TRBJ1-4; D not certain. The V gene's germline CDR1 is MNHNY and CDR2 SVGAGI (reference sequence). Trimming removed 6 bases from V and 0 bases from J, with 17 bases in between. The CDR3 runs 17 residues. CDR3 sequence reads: CASSYRSRTATNEKLFF. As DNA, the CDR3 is TGTGCCAGCAGCTACCGGTCCAGGACTGCAACTAATGAAAAACTGTTTTTT.

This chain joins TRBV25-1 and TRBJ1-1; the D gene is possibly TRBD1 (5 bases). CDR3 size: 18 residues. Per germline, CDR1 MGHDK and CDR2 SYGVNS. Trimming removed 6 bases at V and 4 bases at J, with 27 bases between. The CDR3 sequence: CASSWGGGEPNKGTEAFF. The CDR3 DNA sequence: TGTGCCAGCAGCTGGGGTGGGGGTGAACCTAATAAGGGCACTGAAGCTTTCTTT. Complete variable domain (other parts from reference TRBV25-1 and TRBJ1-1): EADIYQTPRYLVIGTGKKITLECSQTMGHDKMYWYQQDPGMELHLIHYSYGVNSTEKGDLSSESTVSRIRTEHFPLTLESARPSHTSQYLCASSWGGGEPNKGTEAFFGQGTRLTVV.

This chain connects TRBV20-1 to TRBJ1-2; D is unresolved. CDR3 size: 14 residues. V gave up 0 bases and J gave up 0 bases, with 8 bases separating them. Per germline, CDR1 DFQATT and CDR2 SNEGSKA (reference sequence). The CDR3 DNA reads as TGCAGTGCTAGAGATCAAGCACCTAACTATGGCTACACCTTC. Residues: CSARDQAPNYGYTF.

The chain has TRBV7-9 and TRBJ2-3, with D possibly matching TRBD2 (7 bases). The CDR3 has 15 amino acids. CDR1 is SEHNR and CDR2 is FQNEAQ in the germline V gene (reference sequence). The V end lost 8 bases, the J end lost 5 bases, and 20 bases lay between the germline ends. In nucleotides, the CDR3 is TGTGCCAGCGACTCATCTGGGGGGGCGGGAGATACGCAGTATTTT. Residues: CASDSSGGAGDTQYF.

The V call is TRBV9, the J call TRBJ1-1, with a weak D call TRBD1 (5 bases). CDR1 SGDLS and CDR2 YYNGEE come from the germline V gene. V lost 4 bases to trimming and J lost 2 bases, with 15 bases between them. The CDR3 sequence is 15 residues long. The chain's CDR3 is CASSPSTDLNTEAFF. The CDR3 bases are TGTGCCAGCAGCCCTTCGACAGATTTAAACACTGAAGCTTTCTTT.

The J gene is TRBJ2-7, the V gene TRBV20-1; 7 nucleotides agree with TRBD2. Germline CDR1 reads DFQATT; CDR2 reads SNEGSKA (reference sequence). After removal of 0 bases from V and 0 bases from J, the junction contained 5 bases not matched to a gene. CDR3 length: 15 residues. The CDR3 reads CSARDVERDSYEQYF. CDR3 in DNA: TGCAGTGCTAGAGATGTAGAGCGGGACTCCTACGAGCAGTACTTC.

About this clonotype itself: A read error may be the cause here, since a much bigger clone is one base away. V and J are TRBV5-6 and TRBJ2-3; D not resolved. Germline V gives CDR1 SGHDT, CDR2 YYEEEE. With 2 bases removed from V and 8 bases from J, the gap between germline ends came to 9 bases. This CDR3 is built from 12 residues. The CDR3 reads CASSFYAGTQYF. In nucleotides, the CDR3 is TGTGCCAGCAGCTTTTATGCAGGTACGCAGTATTTT. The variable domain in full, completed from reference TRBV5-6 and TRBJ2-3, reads DAGVTQSPTHLIKTRGQQVTLRCSPKSGHDTVSWYQQALGQGPQFIFQYYEEEERQRGNFPDRFSGHQFPNYSSELNVNALLLGDSALYLCASSFYAGTQYFGPGTRLTVL.